This is a list of T cell receptor beta chains from one sample in a study of cytomegalovirus exposure and HLA in healthy donors. The table came from immunoSEQ multiplex PCR; TCRdb's copy has only in-frame clones and leaves some out. Of 120,000 or so clones in the sample, 65% to 80% are singletons; the top ten hold 2.9%. The sequenced sample consisted of PBMCs. The receptor source for this set is a woman between 40 and 50 years old in good health and CMV-seropositive. Both conserved end residues are part of each CDR3. D genes are given only for firm matches. Clone size appears in some rows only: once, few, many, or a class for an expanded clone.

V gene	clone size	D gene	J gene	CDR3 DNA	CDR3 protein
TRBV4-3	.	.	TRBJ2-4	TGCGCCAGCAGCCAAGATTGGCGGGGGACATTAGCCAAAAACATTCAGTACTTC	CASSQDWRGTLAKNIQYF
TRBV19	.	.	TRBJ1-2	TGTGCCAGTAGTTGGGGGGTCACCTATGGCTACACCTTC	CASSWGVTYGYTF
TRBV5-1	.	TRBD1	TRBJ1-2	TGCGCCAGCAGCCCAGGACAGGGACCCTATGGCTACACCTTC	CASSPGQGPYGYTF
TRBV20-1	once	TRBD1	TRBJ1-2	TGCAGTGCTTGGACAGGGAATGGCTACACCTTC	CSAWTGNGYTF
TRBV9	.	.	TRBJ2-3	TGTGCCAGCAGCGTAGCCGGCAGGATTAGCACAGATACGCAGTATTTT	CASSVAGRISTDTQYF
TRBV2	.	.	TRBJ2-2	TGTGCCAGCAGTGTGCAGGGGTTCACCGGGGAGCTGTTTTTT	CASSVQGFTGELFF
TRBV7-9	.	.	TRBJ2-3	TGTGCCAGCAGCCCCGGGAATACGCAGTATTTT	CASSPGNTQYF
TRBV4-2	.	.	TRBJ1-3	TGTGCCAGCAGCCAAGATCATAGCTCCTCTGGAAACACCATATATTTT	CASSQDHSSSGNTIYF
TRBV7-2	.	.	TRBJ2-7	TGTGCCAGCAGCCAGACTTTCAGCTCCTACGAGCAGTACTTC	CASSQTFSSYEQYF
TRBV7-9	.	.	TRBJ2-7	TGTGCCAGCAGCTTAGGGGGGCCCCTGAGCTACGAGCAGTACTTC	CASSLGGPLSYEQYF
TRBV6-5	.	TRBD1	TRBJ1-2	TGTGCCAGCAGTCCACAGGGGGCGAGGTATGGCTACACCTTC	CASSPQGARYGYTF
TRBV5-6	.	.	TRBJ2-7	TGTGCCAGCAGCTTGTTGGCCACATCGGGGTTGTCGGAGCAGTACTTC	CASSLLATSGLSEQYF
TRBV5-1	.	TRBD2	TRBJ2-1	TGCGCCAGCAGCCTATTGACTAGCGGGACAGGGGAGCAGTTCTTC	CASSLLTSGTGEQFF
TRBV7-9	.	TRBD1	TRBJ2-7	TGTGCCAGCAGCTTGTACCGGGACAGCGATTTGACCTCCTACGAGCAGTACTTC	CASSLYRDSDLTSYEQYF
TRBV27	.	TRBD1	TRBJ1-1	TGTGCCAGCAGTTTAAACAGGGGGCAGGGCACTGAAGCTTTCTTT	CASSLNRGQGTEAFF
TRBV5-1	.	TRBD1	TRBJ1-2	TGCGCCAGCAGCACGGACAGGGATGGCTACACCTTC	CASSTDRDGYTF
TRBV30	.	TRBD1	TRBJ2-4	TGTGCCTGGAATCTGGGACAGTCGTCGAAAAACATTCAGTACTTC	CAWNLGQSSKNIQYF
TRBV6-1	.	.	TRBJ2-7	TGTGCCAGCAGTGGAGGGACACCCGACCTTTACGAGCAGTACTTC	CASSGGTPDLYEQYF
TRBV4-2	.	TRBD1	TRBJ1-3	TGTGCCAGCAGCCAAATGACAGGGGGTGGAAACACCATATATTTT	CASSQMTGGGNTIYF
TRBV7-8	.	.	TRBJ2-2	TGTGCCAGCAGCCCCCAGGGCGGTTACACCGGGGAGCTGTTTTTT	CASSPQGGYTGELFF
TRBV6-5	.	TRBD2	TRBJ2-7	TGTGCCAGCAGTTCCCCCAGGACTAGCGTCTACGAGCAGTACTTC	CASSSPRTSVYEQYF
TRBV6-4	.	.	TRBJ2-1	TGTGCCAGCAGCAAATCGGCGGGAGAGGGGGGTGAGCAGTTCTTC	CASSKSAGEGGEQFF
TRBV2	.	.	TRBJ1-3	TGTGCCAGCAGAGATCGGACGGGGGGAAACACCATATATTTT	CASRDRTGGNTIYF
TRBV11-1	.	.	TRBJ2-7	TGTGCCAGCAGCTTATCCCCAGACGGAGGGGAGCAGTACTTC	CASSLSPDGGEQYF
TRBV6-1	many	.	TRBJ2-7	TGTGCCAGCAGTGAACAGGGCAGGGCCTACGAGCAGTACTTC	CASSEQGRAYEQYF
TRBV5-4	.	.	TRBJ1-2	TGTGCCAGCAGCTTTTACAGTACCATTTATGGCTACACCTTC	CASSFYSTIYGYTF
TRBV29-1	.	.	TRBJ1-3	TGCAGCGGCCGGGGGAACGGAAACACCATATATTTT	CSGRGNGNTIYF
TRBV6-1	.	.	TRBJ2-2	TGTGCCGGCTTAACTGGGCAGGCGTACACCGGGGAGCTGTTTTTT	CAGLTGQAYTGELFF
TRBV19	.	.	TRBJ2-2	TGTGCCAGTAGTTTCTACAGGGACACCGGGGAGCTGTTTTTT	CASSFYRDTGELFF
TRBV7-9	.	TRBD1	TRBJ1-2	TGTGCCAGCAGCTACGGACAGGGAGAGAGCTATGGCTACACCTTC	CASSYGQGESYGYTF
TRBV2	.	.	TRBJ2-2	TGTGCCAGCCTCCCGAACACCGGGGAGCTGTTTTTT	CASLPNTGELFF
TRBV18	.	TRBD1	TRBJ2-7	TGTGCCAGCTCTTTCGGGACAGAATACGAGCAGTACTTC	CASSFGTEYEQYF
TRBV13	.	TRBD1	TRBJ1-5	TGTGCCAGCAGCGTAACGGGACAGGGGACAGGCAATCAGCCCCAGCATTTT	CASSVTGQGTGNQPQHF
TRBV4-1	.	.	TRBJ2-7	TGCGCCAGCAGCCTCCCCCCCCAGGGTCATACCCCCTGGTCGGTGTACTTC	CASSLPPQGHTPWSVYF
TRBV11-1	few	.	TRBJ2-4	TGTGCCAGCACCGGGGGGGAGGGGGCTAGGAACATTCAGTACTTC	CASTGGEGARNIQYF
TRBV19	few	TRBD2	TRBJ2-3	TGTGCCAGTAGAATCGAGGCAGTAGCGGGTAGCACAGATACGCAGTATTTT	CASRIEAVAGSTDTQYF
TRBV11-1	.	TRBD1	TRBJ2-5	TGTGCCAGCAGCCTACCAGGACAGGGTGGAGAGACCCAGTACTTC	CASSLPGQGGETQYF
TRBV5-1	.	TRBD2	TRBJ2-1	TGCGCCAGCAGTCCTTCGGCGGGGGGCCGCTCCTACAATGAGCAGTTCTTC	CASSPSAGGRSYNEQFF
TRBV7-9	.	TRBD1	TRBJ2-7	TGTGCCAGCAGCCCGAGGGACAGGGCCTACGAGCAGTACTTC	CASSPRDRAYEQYF
TRBV27	.	.	TRBJ2-7	TGTGCCAGCAAGCCCAACCACAGGGCGAACGAGCAGTACTTC	CASKPNHRANEQYF
TRBV27	few	.	TRBJ1-2	TGTGCCAGCAGCCCAAAGGGGCTCGGGACACTTAACTATGGCTACACCTTC	CASSPKGLGTLNYGYTF
TRBV5-6	.	.	TRBJ1-5	TGTGCCAGCAGTTTACAGGGAGGGTATAGCAATCAGCCCCAGCATTTT	CASSLQGGYSNQPQHF
TRBV27	few	TRBD1	TRBJ1-2	TGTGCCAGCAGGGCCACAGGGGCTGGCTATGGCTACACCTTC	CASRATGAGYGYTF
TRBV30	.	.	TRBJ1-2	TGTGCCTGGAGTGTACGTGGACAGATCTATGGCTACACCTTC	CAWSVRGQIYGYTF
TRBV27	few	.	TRBJ1-5	TGTGCCAGCGGGCAGGTAGGCAGCAATCAGCCCCAGCATTTT	CASGQVGSNQPQHF
TRBV5-4	.	TRBD1	TRBJ2-3	TGTGCCAGCAGCTTGGACAGGGGGACGTCAGATACGCAGTATTTT	CASSLDRGTSDTQYF
TRBV5-5	.	.	TRBJ1-5	TGTGCCAGCAGCTTGCCCCCAAATCAGCCCCAGCATTTT	CASSLPPNQPQHF
TRBV6-4	once	TRBD1	TRBJ1-1	TGTGCCAGCAGTGACTCGGACAGGGGTGGCACTGAAGCTTTCTTT	CASSDSDRGGTEAFF
TRBV30	.	TRBD2	TRBJ2-3	TGTGCCTGGTCTACTAGCGGGGGGGCAGATACGCAGTATTTT	CAWSTSGGADTQYF